This T cell receptor beta chain was documented in a study of blood T cell repertoires in COVID-19. Among Cohort 3 donors, those recovered had two negative PCRs, clearance, or symptom resolution. The CDR3 runs 15 residues. After removal of 0 bases from V and 3 bases from J, the junction contained 3 bases not matched to a gene. Germline CDR1 is LNHNV and CDR2 is YYDKDF (reference sequence). TCRdb's copy holds only in-frame clones and misses some; the assay was immunoSEQ multiplex PCR. The repertoire holds approximately 320,000 clones, with approximately 90% as singletons. This chain joins TRBV15 and TRBJ2-7, with TRBD1 matching over 9 bases. The TCR was taken from a woman aged 18-29 years who had recovered from COVID-19. The material sequenced was PBMCs or T cells enriched from blood (not recorded which). The CDR3 here is CATSRDLTGGYEQYF. DNA of the CDR3: TGTGCCACCAGCAGAGACCTGACAGGGGGCTACGAGCAGTACTTC.